This T cell receptor (beta chain) derives from a study of T cell responses to AZD1222 COVID-19 vaccine. Study-wide points: The repertoires were collected only after the peak T cell response. Reports say nearly half of spike-specific TCRs go after unmutated variant regions. Breadth and depth of Spike-specific TCRs rose after two AZD1222 doses. Just five or six AZD1222 recipients were seropositive at baseline.

As for this clone: Its antigen is currently unknown.

The method was immunoSEQ multiplex PCR; TCRdb's version includes in-frame clones alone and lacks a portion of them. The top ten clones hold 4.5% to 6.5% of a sample with some 120,000 clones, 88% of them seen once. This CDR3 region has 14 residues. In germline, CDR1 is SGHTA, CDR2 FQGNSA. Trimming stripped 5 bases from V and 0 bases from J, with 8 bases between. J is TRBJ1-5 and V is TRBV7-2; D is ambiguous. This receptor was obtained from an adult who received the AZD1222 COVID-19 vaccine. Material: peripheral blood, obtained 28 days after the second AZD1222 dose. This chain's CDR3 is CASSILYSNQPQHF. The CDR3 DNA sequence: TGTGCCAGCAGCATCCTTTATAGCAATCAGCCCCAGCATTTT.